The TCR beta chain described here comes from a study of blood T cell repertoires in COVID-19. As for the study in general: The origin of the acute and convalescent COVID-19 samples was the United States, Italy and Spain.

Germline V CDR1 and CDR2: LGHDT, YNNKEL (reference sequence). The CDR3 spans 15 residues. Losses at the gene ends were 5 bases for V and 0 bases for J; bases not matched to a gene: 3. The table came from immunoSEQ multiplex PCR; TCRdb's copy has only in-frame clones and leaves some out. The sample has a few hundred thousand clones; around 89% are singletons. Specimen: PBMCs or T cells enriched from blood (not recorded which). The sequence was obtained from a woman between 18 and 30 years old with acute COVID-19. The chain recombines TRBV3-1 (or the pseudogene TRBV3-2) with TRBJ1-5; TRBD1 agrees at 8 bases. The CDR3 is CASSRTGNSNQPQHF. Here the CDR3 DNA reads TGTGCCAGCAGCAGGACAGGGAATAGCAATCAGCCCCAGCATTTT.